This is a list of T cell receptor beta chains from one sample in a study of blood T cell repertoires in COVID-19. The data were produced by immunoSEQ multiplex PCR, yet TCRdb's version contains in-frame clones alone and is incomplete. The sample carries approximately 120,000 clones, under 90% recorded once. Sequencing was performed on peripheral blood. The source is a woman aged 45-60 years with acute or convalescent COVID-19. CDR3s include the opening cysteine and the closing phenylalanine or tryptophan. The D gene is left open where the match is weak. The size entry is marked missing in some rows and otherwise reads once, few, many or a size class.

d_call j_call clone_size cdr3_length v_call cdr3_nt cdr3_aa
- TRBJ1-1 few 13 TRBV10-3 TGTGCCATCAAAGGACAGATAAACACTGAAGCTTTCTTT CAIKGQINTEAFF
TRBD1 TRBJ1-2 few 14 TRBV2 TGTGCCAGGGCGGGGACAGGGGCGAACTATGGCTACACCTTC CARAGTGANYGYTF
- TRBJ1-1 - 15 TRBV7-9 TGTGCCAGCAGCTTAGCAACAGGGTGGGGCACTGAAGCTTTCTTT CASSLATGWGTEAFF
TRBD1 TRBJ1-1 - 14 TRBV30 TGTGCCTGGACCGACAGGGGAAAGGGCACTGAAGCTTTCTTT CAWTDRGKGTEAFF
- TRBJ1-5 few 16 TRBV9 TGTGCCAGCAGCGTAGAGGGGAATGGGAGCAATCAGCCCCAGCATTTT CASSVEGNGSNQPQHF
- TRBJ1-5 - 15 TRBV15 TGTGCCACCAGCAGAGACAGGGGTCAGAATCAGCCCCAGCATTTT CATSRDRGQNQPQHF
TRBD1 TRBJ1-6 - 14 TRBV28 TGTGCCAGCACCCGGGGTGACAGGGGGTCACCCCTCCACTTT CASTRGDRGSPLHF
TRBD2 TRBJ2-7 - 16 TRBV13 TGTGCCAGCAGCCTGGTTAGGACTAGCAGTTTCTACGAGCAGTACTTC CASSLVRTSSFYEQYF
- TRBJ2-3 few 17 TRBV4-1 TGCGCCAGCAGCCTCCCAGCCCTCCCCGGACTCACAGATACGCAGTATTTT CASSLPALPGLTDTQYF
TRBD1 TRBJ1-2 - 13 TRBV29-1 TGCAGCGTTATTGAGGGGGCAGGGTATGGCTACACCTTC CSVIEGAGYGYTF
- TRBJ1-1 - 14 TRBV28 TGTGCCAGCAACCTAGGTCGTTTGGTCGCTGAAGCTTTCTTT CASNLGRLVAEAFF
- TRBJ1-4 - 14 TRBV3-1/TRBV3-2 TGTGCCAGCAATCTAATGGCAACTAATGAAAAACTGTTTTTT CASNLMATNEKLFF
- TRBJ1-2 - 14 TRBV6-6 TGTGCCAGCAGCTCCCCCGGCGGGAACTATGGCTACACCTTC CASSSPGGNYGYTF
TRBD1 TRBJ2-2 - 15 TRBV10-1 TGCGCCAGCAGCCGGGACAGGGATTTGACCGGGGAGCTGTTTTTT CASSRDRDLTGELFF
- TRBJ1-5 - 15 TRBV28 TGTGCCAGCAGTTTAGCCTCAGGTGGCAATCAGCCCCAGCATTTT CASSLASGGNQPQHF
- TRBJ1-2 - 13 TRBV6-5 TGTGCCAGCAGCAAGGGGACTATCTATGGCTACACCTTC CASSKGTIYGYTF
- TRBJ1-2 - 15 TRBV28 TGTGCCAGCAGTCCAAAGGGGCGCCCCCACTATGGCTACACCTTC CASSPKGRPHYGYTF